This T cell receptor beta chain was found in a study of blood T cell repertoires in COVID-19. Study as a whole: Sample material is recorded as cDNA or gDNA derived from T cells, B-cell-depleted T cells, or PBMCs.

Only in-frame clones appear in the TCRdb table, and some are missing; sequencing was by immunoSEQ multiplex PCR. Of about 220,000 clones in the sample, around 80% were seen once. This CDR3 is built from 14 residues. Germline CDR1 is MNHEY and CDR2 is SVGAGI. V lost 6 bases, J lost 1 base, and 12 bases lay in between. J is TRBJ1-2 and V is TRBV6-5; D is undetermined. Sequencing was performed on peripheral blood. This TCR was sampled from a human donor in a cohort sampled during active COVID-19. The CDR3 sequence is CASRPLVLNYGYTF. CDR3 in DNA: TGTGCCAGCAGACCACTCGTGCTTAACTATGGCTACACCTTC.